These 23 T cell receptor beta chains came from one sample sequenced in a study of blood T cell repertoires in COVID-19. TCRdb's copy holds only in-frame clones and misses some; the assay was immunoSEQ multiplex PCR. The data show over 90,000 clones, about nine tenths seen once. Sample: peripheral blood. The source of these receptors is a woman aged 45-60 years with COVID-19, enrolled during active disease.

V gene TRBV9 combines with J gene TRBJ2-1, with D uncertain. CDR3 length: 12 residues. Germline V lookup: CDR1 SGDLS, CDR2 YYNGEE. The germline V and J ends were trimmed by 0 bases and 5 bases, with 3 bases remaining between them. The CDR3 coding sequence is TGTGCCAGCAGCGTAGCTGACAATGAGCAGTTCTTC. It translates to CASSVADNEQFF.

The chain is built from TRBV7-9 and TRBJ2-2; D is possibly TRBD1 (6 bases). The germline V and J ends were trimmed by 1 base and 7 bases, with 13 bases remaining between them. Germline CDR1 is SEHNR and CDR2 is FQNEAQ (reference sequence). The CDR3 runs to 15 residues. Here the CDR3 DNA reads TGTGCCAGCAGCTTAGGTCACAGGGCTGGCGGGGAGCTGTTTTTT. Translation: CASSLGHRAGGELFF.

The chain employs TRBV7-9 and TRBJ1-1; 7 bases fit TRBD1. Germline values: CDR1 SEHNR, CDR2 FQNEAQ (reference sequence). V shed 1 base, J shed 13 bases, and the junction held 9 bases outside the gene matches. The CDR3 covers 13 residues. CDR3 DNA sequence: TGTGCCAGCAGCTTAGAGGGGGCTTCCAGTGTTTTCTTT. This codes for CASSLEGASSVFF.

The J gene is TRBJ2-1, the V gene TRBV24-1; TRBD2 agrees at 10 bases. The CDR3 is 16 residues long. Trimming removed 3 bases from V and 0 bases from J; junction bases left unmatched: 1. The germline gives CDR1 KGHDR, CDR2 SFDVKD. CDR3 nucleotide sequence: TGTGCCACCAGTGATCTAGCGGGGGACTCCTACAATGAGCAGTTCTTC. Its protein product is CATSDLAGDSYNEQFF.

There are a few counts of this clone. CDR3: CASSSGGNEKLFF. For the CDR3, the DNA is TGTGCCAGCAGTTCCGGGGGTAATGAAAAACTGTTTTTT. V is TRBV6-2 or TRBV6-3 and J is TRBJ1-4, with D possibly being TRBD1 (5 bases). Per germline, CDR1 MNHEY and CDR2 SVGEGT. The CDR3 loop spans 13 amino acids. V was shortened by 4 bases and J by 4 bases, with 7 bases between the two germline ends.

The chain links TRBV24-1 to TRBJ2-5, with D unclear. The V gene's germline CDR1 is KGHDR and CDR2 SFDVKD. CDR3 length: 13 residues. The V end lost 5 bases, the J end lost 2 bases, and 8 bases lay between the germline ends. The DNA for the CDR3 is TGTGCCACCAGTGTGGGCAGACAAGAGACCCAGTACTTC. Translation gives CATSVGRQETQYF.

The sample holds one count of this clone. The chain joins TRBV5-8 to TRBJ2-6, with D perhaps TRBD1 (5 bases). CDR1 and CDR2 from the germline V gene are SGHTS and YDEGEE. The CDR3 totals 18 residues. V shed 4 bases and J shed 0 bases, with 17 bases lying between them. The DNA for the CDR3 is TGTGCCAGCAGCAACTGGGGCAGTTGGGACTCTGGGGCCAACGTCCTGACTTTC. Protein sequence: CASSNWGSWDSGANVLTF.

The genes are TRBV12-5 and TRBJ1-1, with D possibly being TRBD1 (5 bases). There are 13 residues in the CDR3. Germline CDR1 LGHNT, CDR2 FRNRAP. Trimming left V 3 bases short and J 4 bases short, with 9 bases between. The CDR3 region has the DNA TGTGCTAGTGGTTTAGACAGTCTCACTGAAGCTTTCTTT. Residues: CASGLDSLTEAFF.

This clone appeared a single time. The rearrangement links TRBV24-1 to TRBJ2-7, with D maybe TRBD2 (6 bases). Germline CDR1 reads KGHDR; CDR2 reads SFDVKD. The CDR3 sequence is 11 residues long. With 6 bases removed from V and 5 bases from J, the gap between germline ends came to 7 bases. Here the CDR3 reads CATSRGNEQYF. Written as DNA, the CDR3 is TGTGCCACCAGTCGGGGGAACGAGCAGTACTTC.

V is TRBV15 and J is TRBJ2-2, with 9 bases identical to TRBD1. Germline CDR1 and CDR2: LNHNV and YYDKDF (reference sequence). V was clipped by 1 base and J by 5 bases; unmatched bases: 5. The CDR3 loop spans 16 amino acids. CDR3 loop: CATSRGKQGATGELFF. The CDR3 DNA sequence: TGTGCCACCAGCAGAGGGAAACAGGGGGCGACCGGGGAGCTGTTTTTT.

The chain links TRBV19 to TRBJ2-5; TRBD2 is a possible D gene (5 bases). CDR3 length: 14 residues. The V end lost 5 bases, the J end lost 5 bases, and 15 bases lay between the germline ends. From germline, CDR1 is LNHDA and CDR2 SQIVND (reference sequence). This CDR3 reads CASSAGLKRETQYF. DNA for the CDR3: TGTGCCAGTAGTGCGGGCCTAAAGAGGGAGACCCAGTACTTC. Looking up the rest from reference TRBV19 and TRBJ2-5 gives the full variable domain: DGGITQSPKYLFRKEGQNVTLSCEQNLNHDAMYWYRQDPGQGLRLIYYSQIVNDFQKGDIAEGYSVSREKKESFPLTVTSAQKNPTAFYLCASSAGLKRETQYFGPGTRLLVL.

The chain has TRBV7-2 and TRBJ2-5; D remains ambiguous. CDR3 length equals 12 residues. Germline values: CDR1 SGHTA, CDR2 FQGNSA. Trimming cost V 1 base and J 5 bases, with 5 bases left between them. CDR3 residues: CASSLGVETQYF. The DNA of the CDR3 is TGTGCCAGCAGCTTAGGAGTGGAGACCCAGTACTTC. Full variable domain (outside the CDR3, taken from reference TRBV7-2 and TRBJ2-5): GAGVSQSPSNKVTEKGKDVELRCDPISGHTALYWYRQSLGQGLEFLIYFQGNSAPDKSGLPSDRFSAERTGGSVSTLTIQRTQQEDSAVYLCASSLGVETQYFGPGTRLLVL.

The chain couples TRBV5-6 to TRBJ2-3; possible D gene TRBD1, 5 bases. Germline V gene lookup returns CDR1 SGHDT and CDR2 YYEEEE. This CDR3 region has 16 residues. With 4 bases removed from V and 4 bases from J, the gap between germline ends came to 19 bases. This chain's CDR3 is CASSPFREGWADTQYF. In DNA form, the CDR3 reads TGTGCCAGCAGCCCATTCAGGGAAGGGTGGGCAGATACGCAGTATTTT.

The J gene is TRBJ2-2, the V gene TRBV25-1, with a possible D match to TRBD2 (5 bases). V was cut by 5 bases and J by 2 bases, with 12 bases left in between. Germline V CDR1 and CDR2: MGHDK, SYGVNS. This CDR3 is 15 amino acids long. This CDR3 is CASSYAGTNTGELFF. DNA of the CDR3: TGTGCCAGCAGTTACGCGGGTACAAACACCGGGGAGCTGTTTTTT.

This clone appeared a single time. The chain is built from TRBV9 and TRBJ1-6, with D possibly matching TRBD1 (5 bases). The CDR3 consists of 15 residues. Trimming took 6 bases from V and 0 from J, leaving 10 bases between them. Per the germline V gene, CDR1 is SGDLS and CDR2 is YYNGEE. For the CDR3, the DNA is TGTGCCAGCACCCAGGGAAGCTCCTATAATTCACCCCTCCACTTT. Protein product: CASTQGSSYNSPLHF.

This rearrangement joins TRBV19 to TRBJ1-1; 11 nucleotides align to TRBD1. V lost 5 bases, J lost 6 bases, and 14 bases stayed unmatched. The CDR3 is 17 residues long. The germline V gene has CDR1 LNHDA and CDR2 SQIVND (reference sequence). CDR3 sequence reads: CASSPYALDRGRSEAFF. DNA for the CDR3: TGTGCCAGTAGTCCATACGCCCTGGACAGGGGGCGGTCTGAAGCTTTCTTT.

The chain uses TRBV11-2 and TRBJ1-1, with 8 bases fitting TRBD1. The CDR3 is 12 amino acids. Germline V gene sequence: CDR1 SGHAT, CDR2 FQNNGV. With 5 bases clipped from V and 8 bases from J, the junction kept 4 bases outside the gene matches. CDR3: CASSPHRGEAFF. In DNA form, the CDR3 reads TGTGCCAGCAGCCCCCACAGGGGGGAAGCTTTCTTT.

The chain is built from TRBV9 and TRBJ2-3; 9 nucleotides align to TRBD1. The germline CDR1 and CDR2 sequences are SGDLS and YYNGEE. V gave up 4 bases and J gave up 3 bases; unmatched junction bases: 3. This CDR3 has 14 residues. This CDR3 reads CASSTGGLTDTQYF. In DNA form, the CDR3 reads TGTGCCAGCAGCACAGGGGGCCTAACAGATACGCAGTATTTT.

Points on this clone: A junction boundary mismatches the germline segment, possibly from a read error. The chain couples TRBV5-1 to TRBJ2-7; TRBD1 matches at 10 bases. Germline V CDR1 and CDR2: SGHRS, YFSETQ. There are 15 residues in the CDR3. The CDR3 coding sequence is TGCGCCAGCAGCTTATCCCCAAACGTGGACAGGGGGAAGGACTTC. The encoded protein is CASSLSPNVDRGKDF. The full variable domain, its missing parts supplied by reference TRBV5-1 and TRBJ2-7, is KAGVTQTPRYLIKTRGQQVTLSCSPISGHRSVSWYQQTPGQGLQFLFEYFSETQRNKGNFPGRFSGRQFSNSRSEMNVSTLELGDSALYLCASSLSPNVDRGKDFGPGTRLTVT.

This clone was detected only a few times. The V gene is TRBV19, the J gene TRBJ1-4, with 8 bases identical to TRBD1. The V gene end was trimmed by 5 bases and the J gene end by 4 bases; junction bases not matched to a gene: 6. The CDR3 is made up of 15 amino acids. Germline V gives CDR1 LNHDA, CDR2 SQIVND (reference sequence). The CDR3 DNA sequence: TGTGCCAGTAGTTCGCACAGGGGGGGTAATGAAAAACTGTTTTTT. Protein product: CASSSHRGGNEKLFF.

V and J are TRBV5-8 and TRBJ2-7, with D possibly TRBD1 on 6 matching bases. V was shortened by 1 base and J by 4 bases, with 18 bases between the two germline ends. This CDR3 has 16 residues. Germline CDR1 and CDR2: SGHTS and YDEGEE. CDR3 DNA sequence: TGTGCCAGCAGCTTGATTTTGATGCAGGGGAAGTACGAGCAGTACGTC. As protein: CASSLILMQGKYEQYV.

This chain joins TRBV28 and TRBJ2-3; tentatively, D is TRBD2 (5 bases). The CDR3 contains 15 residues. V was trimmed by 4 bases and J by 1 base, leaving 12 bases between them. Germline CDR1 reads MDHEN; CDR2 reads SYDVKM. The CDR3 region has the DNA TGTGCCAGCAGTTCGGGCGGGTGGGGCACAGATACGCAGTATTTT. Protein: CASSSGGWGTDTQYF.

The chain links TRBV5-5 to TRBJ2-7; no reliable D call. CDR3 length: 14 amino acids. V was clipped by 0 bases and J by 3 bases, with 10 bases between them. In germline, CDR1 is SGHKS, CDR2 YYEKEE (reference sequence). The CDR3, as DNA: TGTGCCAGCAGCTTGGGCCAACATGTCTACGAGCAGTACTTC. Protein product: CASSLGQHVYEQYF.